These 27 T cell receptor beta chains originate from one sample sequenced in a study of cytomegalovirus exposure and HLA in healthy donors (dated by TCRdb to the late 2010s). Library preparation employed the immunoSEQ multiplex PCR assay. For the multiplex PCR, a mixture combining 60 forward primers for TCR Vbeta segments and 13 reverse primers for TCR Jbeta segments was used. TCRdb limited this immuneACCESS table to in-frame rearrangements with V and J called. A share of clones is missing; checked studies link under half to unresolved V genes, and the rest is unexplained. The sample contains 95,000 to 150,000 clones, roughly 78% of them found a single time. The ten largest clones capture 3% to 4% of the sample. Sequencing input: PBMCs. These receptors all come from a young woman in good health and CMV-seropositive.

In its sample, this clone was seen a few times. The gene calls are TRBV11-2 and TRBJ1-1, with a tentative D call TRBD1 (6 bases). The CDR3 is made up of 15 amino acids. Germline-derived CDR1 and CDR2 are SGHAT and FQNNGV. Deletions cut 2 bases from V and 1 base from J, with 11 bases between. In nucleotides, the CDR3 is TGTGCCAGCAGCTTATACAGGGCCGGGAACACTGAAGCTTTCTTT. This translates into CASSLYRAGNTEAFF. Complete variable domain (other parts from reference TRBV11-2 and TRBJ1-1): EAGVAQSPRYKIIEKRQSVAFWCNPISGHATLYWYQQILGQGPKLLIQFQNNGVVDDSQLPKDRFSAERLKGVDSTLKIQPAKLEDSAVYLCASSLYRAGNTEAFFGQGTRLTVV.

The gene calls are TRBV5-4 and TRBJ2-1, with D possibly matching TRBD1 (7 bases). The length of the CDR3 is 17 residues. Germline assignment: CDR1 SGHNT and CDR2 YYREEE (reference sequence). Trimming left V 2 bases short and J 7 bases short, with 22 bases between. CDR3 region: CASSFGGLGRGKNEQFF. For the CDR3, the DNA is TGTGCCAGCAGCTTTGGGGGGTTGGGCAGGGGGAAAAATGAGCAGTTCTTC. Full variable domain (rest looked up from reference TRBV5-4 and TRBJ2-1): ETGVTQSPTHLIKTRGQQVTLRCSSQSGHNTVSWYQQALGQGPQFIFQYYREEENGRGNFPPRFSGLQFPNYSSELNVNALELDDSALYLCASSFGGLGRGKNEQFFGPGTRLTVL.

This chain joins TRBV4-1 and TRBJ1-4; D uncertain. V lost 0 bases to trimming and J lost 0 bases, with 5 bases between them. Germline loops: CDR1 MGHRA, CDR2 YSYEKL. The CDR3 is 15 residues long. The CDR3 is CASSQEIATNEKLFF. CDR3 sequence (DNA): TGCGCCAGCAGCCAAGAGATAGCAACTAATGAAAAACTGTTTTTT.

The CDR3 protein is CASSLQGADANEQFF. Here the CDR3 DNA reads TGTGCCAGCAGTCTACAGGGGGCGGACGCCAATGAGCAGTTCTTC. V and J are TRBV6-5 and TRBJ2-1, with TRBD1 identical over 9 bases. The CDR3 has 15 amino acids. After removal of 5 bases from V and 6 bases from J, the junction contained 8 bases not matched to a gene. CDR1 is MNHEY, CDR2 SVGAGI, per germline.

The chain links TRBV7-2 to TRBJ2-7; 7 bases fit TRBD1. The CDR3 totals 13 residues. V lost 2 bases and J lost 10; bases outside the gene matches: 8. Germline loops: CDR1 SGHTA, CDR2 FQGNSA. The CDR3 DNA is TGTGCCAGCAGCTTAATGAAGGGGGCCCAACAGTACTTC. Its protein is CASSLMKGAQQYF.

This chain connects TRBV5-6 to TRBJ2-1; tentative D call: TRBD1 (6 bases). The length of the CDR3 is 17 residues. The germline V and J ends were trimmed by 1 base and 5 bases, with 19 bases remaining between them. Germline values: CDR1 SGHDT, CDR2 YYEEEE. CDR3 in DNA: TGTGCCAGCAGCTTGAATATAGATATGGGGGCCGACAATGAGCAGTTCTTC. Translating gives CASSLNIDMGADNEQFF.

V gene TRBV5-1 combines with J gene TRBJ2-2, with D tentatively TRBD1 (5 bases). CDR1 SGHRS and CDR2 YFSETQ come from the germline V gene. The CDR3 totals 14 residues. V was clipped by 2 bases and J by 1 base, with 6 bases between them. CDR3 amino acids: CASSLTGNTGELFF. In nucleotides, the CDR3 is TGCGCCAGCAGCTTAACAGGGAACACCGGGGAGCTGTTTTTT. Variable domain in full (rest from reference TRBV5-1 and TRBJ2-2): KAGVTQTPRYLIKTRGQQVTLSCSPISGHRSVSWYQQTPGQGLQFLFEYFSETQRNKGNFPGRFSGRQFSNSRSEMNVSTLELGDSALYLCASSLTGNTGELFFGEGSRLTVL.

In this sample, this clone turned up a few times. The chain is built from TRBV5-4 and TRBJ1-2; 11 bases line up with TRBD1. Germline CDR1 reads SGHNT; CDR2 reads YYREEE (reference sequence). The CDR3 covers 15 residues. The trim removed 0 bases at V and 2 bases at J, leaving 0 bases unmatched. The CDR3 loop is CASSLGDRGNYGYTF. As DNA, the CDR3 is TGTGCCAGCAGCTTGGGGGACAGGGGGAACTATGGCTACACCTTC.

The rearrangement uses TRBV9 and TRBJ2-3; TRBD1 is a possible D gene (7 bases). CDR3 size: 13 residues. Germline-derived CDR1 and CDR2 are SGDLS and YYNGEE. Trimming took 4 bases from V and 5 from J, leaving 11 bases between them. CDR3 amino acids: CASSPRGVDTQYF. The CDR3 coding sequence is TGTGCCAGCAGCCCCAGGGGGGTAGATACGCAGTATTTT.

The chain combines TRBV2 with TRBJ1-4; D unclear. CDR1 is SNHLY and CDR2 is FYNNEI in the germline V gene. V dropped 8 bases and J dropped 7 bases, with 8 bases sitting between them. This CDR3 is built from 11 residues. CDR3 protein: CASAESEKLFF. In DNA, the CDR3 is TGTGCCAGCGCCGAGAGTGAAAAACTGTTTTTT.

The chain recombines TRBV5-5 with TRBJ2-1; 10 bases match TRBD2. The V segment lost 4 bases and the J segment 6 bases; nucleotides outside the gene matches: 10. Germline values: CDR1 SGHKS, CDR2 YYEKEE (reference sequence). The CDR3 is 16 amino acids. The CDR3 spells CASSPQTSGRGNEQFF. In DNA form, the CDR3 reads TGTGCCAGCAGCCCCCAGACTAGCGGGCGTGGCAATGAGCAGTTCTTC.

In this sample, this clone turned up once. The chain has TRBV27 and TRBJ1-2; 8 bases are shared with TRBD1. The CDR3 consists of 13 residues. Looked up from germline, CDR1 is MNHEY and CDR2 is SMNVEV (reference sequence). Trimming removed 6 bases from V and 6 bases from J; junction bases left unmatched: 6. The CDR3 loop is CASSPRGPDGYTF. CDR3 DNA: TGTGCCAGCAGCCCCAGGGGGCCGGATGGCTACACCTTC.

The rearrangement uses TRBV16 and TRBJ1-5, with D unclear. V was pared by 5 bases and J by 2 bases, with 7 bases between. The CDR3 contains 13 residues. Per the germline V gene, CDR1 is KGHSY and CDR2 is FQNENV. CDR3 in amino acids: CASSDGGNQPQHF. Written as DNA, the CDR3 is TGTGCCAGCAGCGACGGGGGCAATCAGCCCCAGCATTTT.

J is TRBJ2-5 and V is TRBV10-3; TRBD2 matches at 10 bases. Trimming removed 6 bases from V and 11 bases from J; junction bases left unmatched: 9. CDR3 length: 13 amino acids. Germline V gives CDR1 ENHRY, CDR2 SYGVKD. CDR3 bases: TGTGCCATCAGGGGGACTAGCGCTCCGGAGCAGTACTTC. The encoded protein is CAIRGTSAPEQYF.

For this clone: At one boundary the junction diverges from the germline segment, which might be a read error. The genes are TRBV7-9 and TRBJ2-3, with D maybe TRBD2 (6 bases). The CDR3 covers 12 residues. Germline V gene sequence: CDR1 SEHNR, CDR2 FQNEAQ (reference sequence). The CDR3: CASSFIGGAENF. The CDR3 nucleotides read TGTGCCAGCAGCTTTATCGGGGGAGCCGAGAACTTT.

The chain has TRBV7-9 and TRBJ2-5, with 13 bases identical to TRBD2. The J call could be wrong; TRBJ2-7 is a better fit for the DNA end. CDR1 is SEHNR, CDR2 FQNEAQ, per germline (reference sequence). This CDR3 spans 15 amino acids. The CDR3 DNA follows: TGTGCCAGCAGCTTAGGGACTAGCGGGGGATCCGAGCAGTACTTC. Translated: CASSLGTSGGSEQYF.

The table lists this clone with a few counts. The V and J genes are TRBV7-2 and TRBJ1-1; 7 nucleotides line up with TRBD1. This CDR3 is 15 amino acids long. Germline V gene data show CDR1 as SGHTA and CDR2 as FQGNSA. V shed 5 bases and J 7 bases; nucleotides not matched to a gene: 13. The CDR3 loop reads CASSQRVQGVNEAFF. In DNA form, the CDR3 reads TGTGCCAGCAGCCAACGGGTGCAGGGGGTGAATGAAGCTTTCTTT.

V and J are TRBV5-1 and TRBJ2-5; 12 nucleotides align to TRBD2. This CDR3 has 16 amino acids. The V gene end was trimmed by 5 bases and the J gene end by 1 base; junction bases not matched to a gene: 6. CDR1 and CDR2 (germline): SGHRS, YFSETQ. The CDR3 DNA follows: TGCGCCAGCAGACCAGGACTAGCGGGGTTCCAAGAGACCCAGTACTTC. Residues: CASRPGLAGFQETQYF. The full variable domain, its missing parts supplied by reference TRBV5-1 and TRBJ2-5, is KAGVTQTPRYLIKTRGQQVTLSCSPISGHRSVSWYQQTPGQGLQFLFEYFSETQRNKGNFPGRFSGRQFSNSRSEMNVSTLELGDSALYLCASRPGLAGFQETQYFGPGTRLLVL.

The chain employs TRBV19 and TRBJ2-2; 8 nucleotides agree with TRBD1. Germline-derived CDR1 and CDR2 are LNHDA and SQIVND (reference sequence). CDR3 length: 15 residues. V dropped 7 bases and J dropped 8; count of bases not matched to a gene: 12. In DNA form, the CDR3 reads TGTGCCAGTACCTCCCGTGACAGGGGTTCGGGGGAGCTGTTTTTT. Translating it yields CASTSRDRGSGELFF.

The chain joins TRBV5-1 to TRBJ2-1, with TRBD2 identical over 9 bases. CDR3 size: 15 residues. The germline V gene encodes CDR1 SGHRS and CDR2 YFSETQ. J gave up 7 bases and V 9 bases, and 14 bases lay outside the gene matches. In DNA, the CDR3 is TGCGCCACCTCCGCCCCAGCGGGGGGTCAAAATGAGCAGTTCTTC. This gives the protein CATSAPAGGQNEQFF. The variable domain in full, with the rest retrieved from reference TRBV5-1 and TRBJ2-1, is KAGVTQTPRYLIKTRGQQVTLSCSPISGHRSVSWYQQTPGQGLQFLFEYFSETQRNKGNFPGRFSGRQFSNSRSEMNVSTLELGDSALYLCATSAPAGGQNEQFFGPGTRLTVL.

This clone was detected a few times. J is TRBJ1-4 and V is TRBV4-3; the D is unclear. This CDR3 has 12 residues. Germline lookup yields CDR1 LGHNA and CDR2 YSLEER. Between the trimmed V and J ends, which lost 1 base and 10 bases, there was a span of 7 bases. The CDR3 DNA follows: TGCGCCAGCAGCCAAGTAACGGGAAAACTGTTTTTT. Its protein product is CASSQVTGKLFF.

This clone was recorded once. V gene TRBV10-3 combines with J gene TRBJ2-7; possibly TRBD2 for D (5 bases). V lost 4 bases and J 5 bases, leaving 12 bases between the germline ends. There are 13 residues in the CDR3. The germline V gene encodes CDR1 ENHRY and CDR2 SYGVKD. CDR3 DNA sequence: TGTGCCATCAGTGCAGAGGGTTTGGACGAGCAGTACTTC. This sequence encodes CAISAEGLDEQYF.

The chain is built from TRBV30 and TRBJ2-2; D uncertain. The CDR3 is 11 residues long. With 2 bases removed from V and 5 bases from J, the gap between germline ends came to 3 bases. Germline loops: CDR1 GTSNPN, CDR2 SVGIG (reference sequence). This CDR3 is CAWSPTGELFF. CDR3 nucleotides: TGTGCCTGGAGTCCTACCGGGGAGCTGTTTTTT.

This chain uses TRBV29-1 with TRBJ2-3; 14 nucleotides line up with TRBD2. This CDR3 has 20 amino acids. With V trimmed by 2 bases and J by 3 bases, 16 bases remained unmatched. The germline V gene encodes CDR1 SQVTM and CDR2 ANQGSEA. CDR3 loop: CSVEIRGISTSGGATDTQYF. DNA for the CDR3: TGCAGCGTTGAAATAAGGGGGATTTCGACTAGCGGGGGGGCGACAGATACGCAGTATTTT.

This clone came up once. The chain employs TRBV7-9 and TRBJ1-4; D unclear. Deletions cut 1 base from V and 0 bases from J, with 6 bases between. The length of the CDR3 is 15 residues. The germline V gene encodes CDR1 SEHNR and CDR2 FQNEAQ (reference sequence). As DNA, the CDR3 is TGTGCCAGCAGCTTAGGGCAGACAACTAATGAAAAACTGTTTTTT. It is translated as CASSLGQTTNEKLFF.

The chain links TRBV9 to TRBJ2-1; 7 nucleotides agree with TRBD1. The CDR3 totals 13 residues. V was clipped by 4 bases and J by 7 bases; unmatched bases: 5. Germline CDR1 reads SGDLS; CDR2 reads YYNGEE. For the CDR3, the DNA is TGTGCCAGCAGCTTCTTGGACAGGAATGAGCAGTTCTTC. Translated, it gives CASSFLDRNEQFF.

V gene TRBV7-3 combines with J gene TRBJ2-1; the D gene is possibly TRBD2 (6 bases). V was trimmed by 1 base and J by 9 bases, leaving 13 bases between them. Looked up from germline, CDR1 is SGHTA and CDR2 is FQGTGA. This CDR3 has 14 residues. The CDR3 here is CASSLIGAGGEQFF. CDR3 bases: TGTGCCAGCAGCTTAATCGGAGCGGGTGGTGAGCAGTTCTTC.